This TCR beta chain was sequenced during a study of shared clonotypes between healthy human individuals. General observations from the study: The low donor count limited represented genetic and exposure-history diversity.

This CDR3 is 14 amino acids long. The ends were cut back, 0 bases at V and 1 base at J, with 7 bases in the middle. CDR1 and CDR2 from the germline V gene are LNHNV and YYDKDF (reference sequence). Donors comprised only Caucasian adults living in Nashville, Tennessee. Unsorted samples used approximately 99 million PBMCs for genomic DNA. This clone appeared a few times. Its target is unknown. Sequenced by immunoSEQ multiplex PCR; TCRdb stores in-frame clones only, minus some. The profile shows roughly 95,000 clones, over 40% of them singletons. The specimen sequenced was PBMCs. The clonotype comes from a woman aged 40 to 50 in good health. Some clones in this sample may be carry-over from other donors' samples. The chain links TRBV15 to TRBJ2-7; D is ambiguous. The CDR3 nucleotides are TGTGCCACCAGCAGAGACCGCAAGTCCTACGAGCAGTACTTC. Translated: CATSRDRKSYEQYF.